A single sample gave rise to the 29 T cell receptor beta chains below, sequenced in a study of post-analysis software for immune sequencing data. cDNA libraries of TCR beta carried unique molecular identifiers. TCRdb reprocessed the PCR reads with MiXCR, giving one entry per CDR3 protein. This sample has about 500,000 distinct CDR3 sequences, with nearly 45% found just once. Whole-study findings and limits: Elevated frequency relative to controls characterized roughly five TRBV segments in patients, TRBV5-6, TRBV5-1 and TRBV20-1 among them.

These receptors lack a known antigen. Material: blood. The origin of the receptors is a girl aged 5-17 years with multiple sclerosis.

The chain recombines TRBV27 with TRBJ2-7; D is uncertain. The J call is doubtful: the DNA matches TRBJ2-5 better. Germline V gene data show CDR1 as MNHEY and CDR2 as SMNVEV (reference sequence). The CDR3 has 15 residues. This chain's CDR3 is CASSLTSYGEETQYF. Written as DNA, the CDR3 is TGTGCCAGCAGTTTAACGAGTTATGGAGAAGAGACCCAGTACTTC.

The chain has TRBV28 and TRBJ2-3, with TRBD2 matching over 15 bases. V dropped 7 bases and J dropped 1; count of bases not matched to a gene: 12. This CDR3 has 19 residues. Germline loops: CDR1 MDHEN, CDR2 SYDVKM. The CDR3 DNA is TGTGCCAGCACAGGACTAGCGGGAGGGCTAATTGTCGGCACAGATACGCAGTATTTT. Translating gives CASTGLAGGLIVGTDTQYF.

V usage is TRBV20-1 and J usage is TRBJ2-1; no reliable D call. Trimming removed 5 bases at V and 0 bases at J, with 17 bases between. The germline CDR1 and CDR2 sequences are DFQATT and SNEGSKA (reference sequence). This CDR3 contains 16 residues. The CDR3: CSASSHRPGSYNEQFF. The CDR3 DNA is TGCAGTGCTTCTTCACATCGGCCGGGCTCCTACAATGAGCAGTTCTTC.

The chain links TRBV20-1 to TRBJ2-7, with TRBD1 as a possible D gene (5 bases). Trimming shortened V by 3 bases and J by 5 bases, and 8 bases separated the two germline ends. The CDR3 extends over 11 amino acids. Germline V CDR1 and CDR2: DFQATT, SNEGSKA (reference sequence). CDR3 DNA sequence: TGCAGTGCTAGTCAGGGCCACGAGCAGTACTTC. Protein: CSASQGHEQYF.

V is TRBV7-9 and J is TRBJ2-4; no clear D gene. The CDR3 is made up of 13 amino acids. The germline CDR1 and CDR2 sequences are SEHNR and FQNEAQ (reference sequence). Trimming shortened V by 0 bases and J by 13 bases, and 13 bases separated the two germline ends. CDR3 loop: CASSLAGLMEQYF. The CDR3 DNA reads TGTGCCAGCAGCTTAGCGGGTTTGATGGAGCAGTACTTC. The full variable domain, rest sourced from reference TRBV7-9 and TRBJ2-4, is DTGVSQNPRHKITKRGQNVTFRCDPISEHNRLYWYRQTLGQGPEFLTYFQNEAQLEKSRLLSDRFSAERPKGSFSTLEIQRTEQGDSAMYLCASSLAGLMEQYFGAGTRLSVL.

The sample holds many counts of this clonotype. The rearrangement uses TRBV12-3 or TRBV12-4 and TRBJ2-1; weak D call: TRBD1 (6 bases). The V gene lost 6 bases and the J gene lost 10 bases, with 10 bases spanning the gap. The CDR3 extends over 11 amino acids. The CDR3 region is CASRRTDEQFF. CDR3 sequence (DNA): TGTGCCAGCAGAAGGACAGACGAGCAGTTCTTC.

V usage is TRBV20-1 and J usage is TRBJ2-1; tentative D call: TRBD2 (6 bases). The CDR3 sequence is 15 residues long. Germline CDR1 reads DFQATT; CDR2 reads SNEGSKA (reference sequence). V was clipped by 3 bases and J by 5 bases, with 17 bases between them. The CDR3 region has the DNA TGCAGTGCTAGGGGAACGGGACTTTTCAACAATGAGCAGTTCTTC. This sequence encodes CSARGTGLFNNEQFF.

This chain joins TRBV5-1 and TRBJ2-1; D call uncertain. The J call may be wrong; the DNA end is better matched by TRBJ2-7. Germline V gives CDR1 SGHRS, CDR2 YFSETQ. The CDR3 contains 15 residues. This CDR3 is CASSFLPEEYNEQYF. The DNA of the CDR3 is TGCGCCAGCAGCTTTCTACCCGAGGAGTACAATGAGCAGTACTTC.

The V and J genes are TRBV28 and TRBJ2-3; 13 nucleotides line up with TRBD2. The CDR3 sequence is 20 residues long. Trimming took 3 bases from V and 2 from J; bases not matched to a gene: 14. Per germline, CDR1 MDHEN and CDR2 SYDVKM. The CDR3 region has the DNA TGTGCCAGCAGTTTCCCCAGGACTAGCGGGAGTCGGATGGCCACAGATACGCAGTATTTT. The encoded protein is CASSFPRTSGSRMATDTQYF.

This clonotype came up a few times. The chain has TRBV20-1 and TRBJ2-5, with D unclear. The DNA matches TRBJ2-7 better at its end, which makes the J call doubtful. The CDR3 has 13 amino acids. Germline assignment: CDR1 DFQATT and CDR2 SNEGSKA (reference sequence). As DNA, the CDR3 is TGCAGTGCAGAGCCACCGTTATTCTACGAGCAGTACTTC. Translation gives CSAEPPLFYEQYF.

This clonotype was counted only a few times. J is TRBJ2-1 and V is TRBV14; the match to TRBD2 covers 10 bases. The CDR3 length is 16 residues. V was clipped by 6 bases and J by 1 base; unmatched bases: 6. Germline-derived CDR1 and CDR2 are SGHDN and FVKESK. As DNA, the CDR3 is TGTGCCAGCAGTTACCTAGCGGGAGTTTCCTACAATGAGCAGTTCTTC. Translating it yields CASSYLAGVSYNEQFF.

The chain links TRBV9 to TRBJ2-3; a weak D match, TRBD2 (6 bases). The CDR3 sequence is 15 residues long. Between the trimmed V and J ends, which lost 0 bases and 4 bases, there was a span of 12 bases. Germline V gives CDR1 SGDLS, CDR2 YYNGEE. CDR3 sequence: CASSVGGGEADTQYF. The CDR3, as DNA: TGTGCCAGCAGCGTAGGGGGCGGGGAGGCAGATACGCAGTATTTT. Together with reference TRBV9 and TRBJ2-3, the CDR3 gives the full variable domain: DSGVTQTPKHLITATGQRVTLRCSPRSGDLSVYWYQQSLDQGLQFLIQYYNGEERAKGNILERFSAQQFPDLHSELNLSSLELGDSALYFCASSVGGGEADTQYFGPGTRLTVL.

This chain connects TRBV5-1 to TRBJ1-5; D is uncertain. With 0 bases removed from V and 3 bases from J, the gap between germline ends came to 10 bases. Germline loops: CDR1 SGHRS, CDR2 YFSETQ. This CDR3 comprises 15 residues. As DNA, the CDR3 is TGCGCCAGCAGCTTGGGCGGCAGGAACAATCAGCCCCAGCATTTT. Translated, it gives CASSLGGRNNQPQHF.

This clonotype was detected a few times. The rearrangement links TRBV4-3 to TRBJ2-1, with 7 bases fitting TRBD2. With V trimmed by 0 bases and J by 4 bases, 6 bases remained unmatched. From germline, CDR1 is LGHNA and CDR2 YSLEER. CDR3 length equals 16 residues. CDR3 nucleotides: TGCGCCAGCAGCCAAGAGGGGGGGACTCTATACAATGAGCAGTTCTTC. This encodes CASSQEGGTLYNEQFF.

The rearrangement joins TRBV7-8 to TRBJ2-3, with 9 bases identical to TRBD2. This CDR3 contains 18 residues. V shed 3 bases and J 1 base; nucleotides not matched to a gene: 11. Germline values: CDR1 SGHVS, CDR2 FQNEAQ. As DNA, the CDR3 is TGTGCCAGCAGCTTTGGGGACCGGGGACTAGCACGCACAGATACGCAGTATTTT. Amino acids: CASSFGDRGLARTDTQYF.

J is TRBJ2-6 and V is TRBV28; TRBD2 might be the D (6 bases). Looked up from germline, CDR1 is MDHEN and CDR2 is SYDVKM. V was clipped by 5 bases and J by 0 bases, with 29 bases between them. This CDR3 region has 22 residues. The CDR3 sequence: CASSPRSWGSFRGDSGANVLTF. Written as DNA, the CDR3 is TGTGCCAGCAGTCCCCGTTCGTGGGGGTCCTTCCGCGGGGACTCTGGGGCCAACGTCCTGACTTTC.

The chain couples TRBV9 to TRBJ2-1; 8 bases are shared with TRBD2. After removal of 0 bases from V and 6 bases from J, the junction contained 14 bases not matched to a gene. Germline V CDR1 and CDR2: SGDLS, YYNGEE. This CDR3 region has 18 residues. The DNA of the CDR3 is TGTGCCAGCAGCGTAGACATGCTTTCCAGCGGGAGAGGCAATGAGCAGTTCTTC. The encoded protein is CASSVDMLSSGRGNEQFF.

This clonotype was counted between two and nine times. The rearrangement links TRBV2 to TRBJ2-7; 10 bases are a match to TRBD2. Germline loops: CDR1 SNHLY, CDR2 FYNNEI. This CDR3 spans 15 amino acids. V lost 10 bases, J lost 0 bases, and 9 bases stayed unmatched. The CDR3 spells CATRGAGGFSYEQYF. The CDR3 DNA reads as TGTGCCACAAGAGGAGCGGGAGGGTTCTCCTACGAGCAGTACTTC.

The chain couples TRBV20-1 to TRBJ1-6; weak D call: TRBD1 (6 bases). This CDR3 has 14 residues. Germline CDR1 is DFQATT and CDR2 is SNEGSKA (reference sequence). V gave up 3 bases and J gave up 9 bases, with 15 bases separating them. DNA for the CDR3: TGCAGTGCTAGCAGGGGAGGTGCGGGTTCACCCCTCCACTTT. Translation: CSASRGGAGSPLHF.

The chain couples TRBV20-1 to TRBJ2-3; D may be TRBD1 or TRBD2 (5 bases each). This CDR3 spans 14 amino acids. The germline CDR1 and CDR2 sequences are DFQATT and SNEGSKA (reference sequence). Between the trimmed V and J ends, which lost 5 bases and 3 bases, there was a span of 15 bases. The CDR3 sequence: CSAPRGRVTDTQYF. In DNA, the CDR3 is TGCAGTGCTCCCCGGGGCAGGGTAACAGATACGCAGTATTTT.

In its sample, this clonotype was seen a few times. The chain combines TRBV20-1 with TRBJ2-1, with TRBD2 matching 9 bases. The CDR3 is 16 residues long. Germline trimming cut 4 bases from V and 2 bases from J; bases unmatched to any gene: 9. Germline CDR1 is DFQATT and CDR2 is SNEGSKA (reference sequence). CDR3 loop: CSANQLAGNPYNEQFF. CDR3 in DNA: TGCAGTGCTAACCAACTAGCGGGCAATCCCTACAATGAGCAGTTCTTC.

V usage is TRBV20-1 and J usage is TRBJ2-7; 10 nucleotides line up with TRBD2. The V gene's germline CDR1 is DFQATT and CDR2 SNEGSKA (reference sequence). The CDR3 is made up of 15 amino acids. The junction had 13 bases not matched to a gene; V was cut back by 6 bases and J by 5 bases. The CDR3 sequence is CSALAGTSVRNEQYF. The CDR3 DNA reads TGCAGTGCGTTAGCCGGGACTAGCGTGAGGAACGAGCAGTACTTC.

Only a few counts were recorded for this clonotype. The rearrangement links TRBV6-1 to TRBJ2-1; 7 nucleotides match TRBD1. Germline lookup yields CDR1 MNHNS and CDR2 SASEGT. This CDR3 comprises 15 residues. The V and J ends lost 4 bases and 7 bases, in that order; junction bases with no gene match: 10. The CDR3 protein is CASSGRDSHRNEQFF. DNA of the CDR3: TGTGCCAGCAGTGGCCGGGACAGTCATCGGAATGAGCAGTTCTTC.

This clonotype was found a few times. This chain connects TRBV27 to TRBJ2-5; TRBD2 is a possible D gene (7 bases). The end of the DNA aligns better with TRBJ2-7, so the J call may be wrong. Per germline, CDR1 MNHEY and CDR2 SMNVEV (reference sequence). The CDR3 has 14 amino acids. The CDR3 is CASSLGTGRDEQYF. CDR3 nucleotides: TGTGCCAGCAGTTTGGGAACAGGGAGGGACGAGCAGTACTTC.

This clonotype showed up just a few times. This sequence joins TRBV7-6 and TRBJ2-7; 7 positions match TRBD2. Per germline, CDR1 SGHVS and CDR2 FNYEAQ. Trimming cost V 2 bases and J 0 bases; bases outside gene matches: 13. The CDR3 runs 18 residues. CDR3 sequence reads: CASSLYGASGESSYEQYF. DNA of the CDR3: TGTGCCAGCAGCTTATACGGGGCCAGCGGGGAGAGCTCCTACGAGCAGTACTTC.

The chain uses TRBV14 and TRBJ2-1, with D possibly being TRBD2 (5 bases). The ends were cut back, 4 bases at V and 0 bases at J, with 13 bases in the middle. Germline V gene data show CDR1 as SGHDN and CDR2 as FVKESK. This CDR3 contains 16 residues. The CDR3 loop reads CASSRKRLSSYNEQFF. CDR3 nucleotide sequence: TGTGCCAGCAGCCGAAAGCGGTTGAGCTCCTACAATGAGCAGTTCTTC.

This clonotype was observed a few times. CDR3 in DNA: TGTGCCAGCAGTTTGGGGGGCTACAATCAGCCCCAGCATTTT. Residues: CASSLGGYNQPQHF. V and J are TRBV28 and TRBJ1-5; possible D gene TRBD1, 6 bases. Trimming cost V 3 bases and J 3 bases, with 9 bases left between them. The CDR3 consists of 14 residues. Germline V CDR1 and CDR2: MDHEN, SYDVKM.

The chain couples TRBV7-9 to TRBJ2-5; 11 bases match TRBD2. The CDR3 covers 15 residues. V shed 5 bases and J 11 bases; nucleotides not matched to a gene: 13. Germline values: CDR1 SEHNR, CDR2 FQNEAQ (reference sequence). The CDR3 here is CASSRLLAGDNEQYF. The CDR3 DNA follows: TGTGCCAGCAGCCGACTACTAGCGGGAGACAATGAGCAGTACTTC.

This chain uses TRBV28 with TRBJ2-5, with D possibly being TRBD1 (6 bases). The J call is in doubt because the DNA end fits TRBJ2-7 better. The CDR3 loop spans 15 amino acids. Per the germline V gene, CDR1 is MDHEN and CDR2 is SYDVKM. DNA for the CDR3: TGTGCCAGCAGTTTACAGGGGCGGTCGGACTACGAGCAGTACTTC. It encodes CASSLQGRSDYEQYF.